Listed here are 25 T cell receptor beta chains from one sample, sequenced in a study of radiotherapy plus CTLA-4 blockade in lung cancer (dated by TCRdb to between 2018 and 2020). The library was built by means of the immunoSEQ multiplex PCR assay. The table was pulled from immuneACCESS by TCRdb, which kept in-frame rearrangements only. Such tables lose some clones; where checked, under half of the loss comes from unresolved V genes, and the rest has no known cause. Present in this sample are approximately 52,000 clones, 60% to 80% of which were seen just once. The ten biggest clones cover 2.4% of the sample. This specimen consisted of peripheral blood, obtained from a patient treated with radiotherapy plus ipilimumab. The receptors here all came from a human donor with non-small cell lung cancer whose response to radiotherapy plus ipilimumab could not be evaluated.

The chain has TRBV15 and TRBJ2-7, with 11 bases matching TRBD2. The CDR3 runs 15 residues. V lost 0 bases and J lost 7; bases outside the gene matches: 5. The germline gives CDR1 LNHNV, CDR2 YYDKDF (reference sequence). CDR3 residues: CATSRDTSGSGEQYF. The DNA for the CDR3 is TGTGCCACCAGCAGAGATACTAGCGGGAGTGGGGAGCAGTACTTC.

V is TRBV18 and J is TRBJ1-5; D unresolved. Looked up from germline, CDR1 is KGHSH and CDR2 is LQKENI. This CDR3 has 17 amino acids. The ends were cut back, 0 bases at V and 0 bases at J, with 12 bases in the middle. Written as DNA, the CDR3 is TGTGCCAGCTCACCACCTTCTGGTGACTATAGCAATCAGCCCCAGCATTTT. This encodes CASSPPSGDYSNQPQHF.

The rearrangement links TRBV7-3 to TRBJ2-6, with 12 nucleotides matching TRBD2. The CDR3 is 20 amino acids. Trimming at V came to 1 base and at J to 0 bases, leaving 7 bases not matched to a gene. CDR1 is SGHTA, CDR2 FQGTGA, per germline. The CDR3 coding sequence is TGTGCCAGCAGCTTAAGGGCGACTAGCGGGAGCCCCTCTGGGGCCAACGTCCTGACTTTC. It yields the protein CASSLRATSGSPSGANVLTF.

This chain links TRBV19 with TRBJ2-7; TRBD1 matches 8 bases. V dropped 1 base and J dropped 4; count of bases not matched to a gene: 6. The CDR3 runs to 15 residues. In germline, CDR1 is LNHDA, CDR2 SQIVND (reference sequence). The CDR3 protein is CASSIGSGGGYEQYF. In nucleotides, the CDR3 is TGTGCCAGTAGTATAGGATCAGGGGGCGGATACGAGCAGTACTTC.

V and J are TRBV6-6 and TRBJ1-5; 8 bases line up with TRBD1. Germline values: CDR1 MNHNY, CDR2 SVGAGI (reference sequence). This CDR3 is built from 16 residues. J lost 5 bases, V lost 11 bases, and 17 bases had no gene match. This CDR3 reads CASYDRGLSTDQPQHF. CDR3 DNA: TGTGCCTCCTACGACAGGGGCCTTTCAACGGATCAGCCCCAGCATTTT.

The CDR3 nucleotides read TGTGCCGGGAAGACTAGCGAAAGCTCCTACGAGCAGTACTTC. As protein: CAGKTSESSYEQYF. The gene calls are TRBV6-6 and TRBJ2-7, with TRBD2 matching over 8 bases. This CDR3 comprises 14 residues. CDR1 and CDR2 (germline): MNHNY, SVGAGI (reference sequence). J was trimmed by 0 bases and V by 11 bases; bases with no gene match: 9.

The CDR3 nucleotides are TGTGCCAGCAGCCATAGACAGAACACCGGGGAGCTGTTTTTT. Translating gives CASSHRQNTGELFF. The chain has TRBV4-2 and TRBJ2-2; no reliable D call. The CDR3 extends over 14 amino acids. Per the germline V gene, CDR1 is LGHNA and CDR2 is YNFKEQ. Trimming pared 3 bases from V and 1 base from J, leaving 6 bases between.

The rearrangement joins TRBV7-9 to TRBJ2-4; D might be TRBD2 (6 bases). V was trimmed by 4 bases and J by 9 bases, leaving 13 bases between them. The CDR3 spans 13 residues. Germline assignment: CDR1 SEHNR and CDR2 FQNEAQ (reference sequence). The CDR3 loop is CASSSLAWGIQYF. The CDR3 DNA reads TGTGCCAGCAGCTCGCTAGCGTGGGGCATTCAGTACTTC.

The rearrangement links TRBV6-1 to TRBJ2-7; D is uncertain. Trimming cost V 5 bases and J 7 bases, with 6 bases left between them. Germline assignment: CDR1 MNHNS and CDR2 SASEGT. This CDR3 is built from 10 residues. CDR3 protein: CASSYGEQYF. CDR3 coding DNA: TGTGCCAGCAGTTACGGTGAGCAGTACTTC.

The chain carries TRBV7-9 and TRBJ2-7; D may be TRBD2 (6 bases). The length of the CDR3 is 16 residues. Trimming cost V 5 bases and J 2 bases, with 19 bases left between them. Germline V CDR1 and CDR2: SEHNR, FQNEAQ (reference sequence). The CDR3 protein is CASSTSDGSAPYEQYF. CDR3 coding DNA: TGTGCCAGCAGCACCTCGGACGGGAGTGCCCCCTACGAGCAGTACTTC.

This CDR3 is CASSFPAQGGLTDTQYF. The CDR3 coding sequence is TGTGCCAGCAGCTTCCCAGCCCAGGGGGGCCTCACAGATACGCAGTATTTT. The rearrangement uses TRBV5-4 and TRBJ2-3; D might be TRBD1 (7 bases). Germline CDR1 SGHNT, CDR2 YYREEE (reference sequence). V gave up 2 bases and J gave up 2 bases, with 18 bases separating them. The CDR3 sequence is 17 residues long.

This rearrangement joins TRBV5-1 to TRBJ2-6, with D perhaps matching TRBD1 (5 bases). V lost 1 base and J 3 bases, leaving 11 bases between the germline ends. This CDR3 region has 16 residues. Germline-derived CDR1 and CDR2 are SGHRS and YFSETQ. CDR3: CASSLPDSHGANVLTF. CDR3 nucleotide sequence: TGCGCCAGCAGCTTGCCTGACAGTCATGGGGCCAACGTCCTGACTTTC.

The V call is TRBV5-4, the J call TRBJ1-4; no firm D call. The CDR3 spans 16 residues. CDR1 and CDR2 (germline): SGHNT, YYREEE (reference sequence). V shed 4 bases and J shed 0 bases, with 13 bases lying between them. CDR3 nucleotide sequence: TGTGCCAGCAGCAAAGGTGGGCGGGCAACTAATGAAAAACTGTTTTTT. Protein sequence: CASSKGGRATNEKLFF.

CDR3 region: CASSGDSPLHF. CDR3 in DNA: TGTGCCAGCAGTGGCGATTCACCCCTCCACTTT. This rearrangement joins TRBV6-1 to TRBJ1-6; D not certain. Germline V gene data show CDR1 as MNHNS and CDR2 as SASEGT. This CDR3 has 11 amino acids. The V end lost 4 bases, the J end lost 8 bases, and 3 bases lay between the germline ends.

This clone appeared once. The rearrangement links TRBV6-1 to TRBJ2-3; weak D call: TRBD2 (6 bases). The V gene's germline CDR1 is MNHNS and CDR2 SASEGT. CDR3 length equals 13 residues. V lost 1 base and J lost 5, with 7 bases in between. Here the CDR3 DNA reads TGTGCCAGCAGTGAAGTCGGGGGAGATACGCAGTATTTT. Protein: CASSEVGGDTQYF.

This rearrangement joins TRBV7-3 to TRBJ2-1, with D tentatively TRBD1 (6 bases). Trimming cost V 5 bases and J 12 bases, with 17 bases left between them. CDR3 size: 13 residues. Germline V CDR1 and CDR2: SGHTA, FQGTGA. CDR3 loop: CASSQIGGIGQFF. The DNA for the CDR3 is TGTGCCAGCAGCCAGATAGGGGGAATTGGGCAGTTCTTC. The whole variable domain, filled in from reference TRBV7-3 and TRBJ2-1, reads GAGVSQTPSNKVTEKGKYVELRCDPISGHTALYWYRQSLGQGPEFLIYFQGTGAADDSGLPNDRFFAVRPEGSVSTLKIQRTERGDSAVYLCASSQIGGIGQFFGPGTRLTVL.

The rearrangement links TRBV19 to TRBJ1-1, with TRBD1 matching 7 bases. The length of the CDR3 is 16 residues. V was pared by 6 bases and J by 4 bases, with 14 bases of the junction left unmatched. The V gene's germline CDR1 is LNHDA and CDR2 SQIVND (reference sequence). The CDR3 region has the DNA TGTGCCAGTAGCCCGAGAGAAGGGGGCTATGGCACTGAAGCTTTCTTT. The encoded protein is CASSPREGGYGTEAFF.

The CDR3 DNA reads as TGCGCCAGCACCCGGGGGGGGGTGAGATCCTACGAGCAGTACTTC. This sequence encodes CASTRGGVRSYEQYF. The chain employs TRBV5-1 and TRBJ2-7; 8 nucleotides align to TRBD2. V lost 6 bases, J lost 1 base, and 9 bases stayed unmatched. This CDR3 spans 15 amino acids. CDR1 and CDR2 from the germline V gene are SGHRS and YFSETQ.

This sequence joins TRBV7-9 and TRBJ1-4; 7 bases match TRBD1. In germline, CDR1 is SEHNR, CDR2 FQNEAQ (reference sequence). The ends lost 5 bases at V and 13 bases at J; junction bases unmatched: 7. CDR3 length equals 12 residues. The DNA for the CDR3 is TGTGCCAGCAGCGTACCCGGGACAGCACTGTTTTTT. It codes for CASSVPGTALFF.

The J gene is TRBJ2-5, the V gene TRBV7-9, with 8 positions matching TRBD1. From germline, CDR1 is SEHNR and CDR2 FQNEAQ (reference sequence). V lost 5 bases to trimming and J lost 5 bases; unmatched junction nucleotides: 4. The CDR3 totals 13 residues. The CDR3 bases are TGTGCCAGCAGCCGCACAGGGGGGGAGACCCAGTACTTC. This gives the protein CASSRTGGETQYF.

The chain links TRBV4-3 to TRBJ2-1; 12 bases match TRBD2. With V trimmed by 3 bases and J by 6 bases, 9 bases remained unmatched. CDR1 LGHNA and CDR2 YSLEER come from the germline V gene. The CDR3 contains 17 residues. CDR3 region: CASSQSPPSGGGNEQFF. CDR3 nucleotide sequence: TGCGCCAGCAGCCAGTCTCCCCCTAGCGGGGGGGGCAATGAGCAGTTCTTC.

This chain links TRBV6-5 with TRBJ1-1; no clear D. CDR1 and CDR2 from the germline V gene are MNHEY and SVGAGI. There are 13 residues in the CDR3. V dropped 6 bases and J dropped 1 base, with 9 bases sitting between them. DNA of the CDR3: TGTGCCAGCAGGCCAGAGGGGAACACTGAAGCTTTCTTT. Residues: CASRPEGNTEAFF.

V is TRBV18 and J is TRBJ1-2; D gene ambiguous. Trimming pared 2 bases from V and 4 bases from J, leaving 14 bases between. CDR1 is KGHSH, CDR2 LQKENI, per germline. The CDR3 contains 15 residues. For the CDR3, the DNA is TGTGCCAGCTCACCAGACGGGAGGGAAAGCTATGGCTACACCTTC. It specifies CASSPDGRESYGYTF.

This chain's CDR3 is CASSPQGAGELFF. The CDR3 nucleotides read TGTGCCAGCAGCCCTCAGGGGGCCGGGGAGCTGTTTTTT. This chain links TRBV13 with TRBJ2-2; 7 bases line up with TRBD1. CDR1 PRHDT and CDR2 FYEKMQ come from the germline V gene (reference sequence). The CDR3 totals 13 residues. The junction had 3 bases not matched to a gene; V was cut back by 5 bases and J by 6 bases.

The chain is built from TRBV5-1 and TRBJ2-3; 9 positions match TRBD2. CDR3 length: 16 amino acids. The germline gives CDR1 SGHRS, CDR2 YFSETQ. V shed 0 bases and J 5 bases; nucleotides not matched to a gene: 7. The CDR3 loop reads CASSLAGGRAGDTQYF. The CDR3 DNA follows: TGCGCCAGCAGCTTGGCGGGCGGGAGGGCCGGAGATACGCAGTATTTT.